The 30 T cell receptor beta chains presented below share a single source sample, sequenced in a study of shared clonotypes between healthy human individuals (dated by TCRdb to about 2020). Receptor amplification or capture employed the immunoSEQ multiplex PCR assay. Sourced from immuneACCESS, this table was stored by TCRdb with only in-frame sequences that have V and J called. A share of the clones is absent; for the studies checked, an unresolved V gene accounts for under half, and the remainder has no known explanation. This sample holds 2 million to 2.5 million clones; roughly 95% were observed only once. The top ten constitute around 0.13% of the sample. The sequenced sample was naive CD4+ T cells sorted from blood. The cell subset or site label corresponds to: CD45RA+ positively selected. The source is a young man in good health.

The genes are TRBV30 and TRBJ2-2; the match to TRBD1 covers 7 bases. There are 15 residues in the CDR3. V was pared by 3 bases and J by 1 base, with 5 bases of the junction left unmatched. CDR1 and CDR2 (germline): GTSNPN, SVGIG (reference sequence). The CDR3 here is CAWSTGTENTGELFF. The CDR3 DNA reads as TGTGCCTGGAGCACAGGGACAGAGAACACCGGGGAGCTGTTTTTT.

The CDR3 coding sequence is TGTGCCAGCAGCTGGGGACAGGGTCGAGAAAAACTGTTTTTT. Residues: CASSWGQGREKLFF. The V and J genes are TRBV7-2 and TRBJ1-4; 9 nucleotides agree with TRBD1. V gave up 4 bases and J gave up 8 bases; unmatched junction bases: 5. This CDR3 is 14 amino acids long. CDR1 is SGHTA, CDR2 FQGNSA, per germline.

The chain employs TRBV6-5 and TRBJ2-4; unclear D gene. V lost 5 bases to trimming and J lost 9 bases, with 8 bases between them. This CDR3 has 11 residues. The germline CDR1 and CDR2 sequences are MNHEY and SVGAGI. The CDR3 spells CASSEWGIQYF. CDR3 sequence (DNA): TGTGCCAGCAGTGAATGGGGCATTCAGTACTTC.

The gene calls are TRBV10-1 and TRBJ2-7; D gene uncertain. Germline lookup yields CDR1 WNHNN and CDR2 SYGVQD (reference sequence). CDR3 length: 11 amino acids. V shed 0 bases and J shed 5 bases, with 2 bases lying between them. The CDR3 DNA sequence: TGCGCCAGCAGTGAGTCCCACGAGCAGTACTTC. Its translation: CASSESHEQYF.

The chain employs TRBV19 and TRBJ2-1, with unresolved D. Looked up from germline, CDR1 is LNHDA and CDR2 is SQIVND (reference sequence). The CDR3 runs to 13 residues. The germline V and J ends were trimmed by 4 bases and 11 bases, with 15 bases remaining between them. The CDR3 sequence is CASSKMGVAQQFF. The CDR3 coding sequence is TGTGCCAGTAGTAAAATGGGTGTGGCTCAGCAGTTCTTC. The full variable domain, with the rest looked up from reference TRBV19 and TRBJ2-1, is DGGITQSPKYLFRKEGQNVTLSCEQNLNHDAMYWYRQDPGQGLRLIYYSQIVNDFQKGDIAEGYSVSREKKESFPLTVTSAQKNPTAFYLCASSKMGVAQQFFGPGTRLTVL.

This rearrangement joins TRBV25-1 to TRBJ2-3; TRBD2 matches at 8 bases. There are 15 residues in the CDR3. Germline V CDR1 and CDR2: MGHDK, SYGVNS. V lost 8 bases to trimming and J lost 2 bases; unmatched junction nucleotides: 9. The CDR3, as DNA: TGTGCCAGCCGTTCAGGCGGGGGGACCACAGATACGCAGTATTTT. Residues: CASRSGGGTTDTQYF.

This CDR3 reads CASRGRTGGVTQYF. CDR3 nucleotide sequence: TGTGCCAGCAGGGGCAGGACAGGGGGTGTTACGCAGTATTTT. The chain couples TRBV2 to TRBJ2-3; 10 bases align to TRBD1. In germline, CDR1 is SNHLY, CDR2 FYNNEI. Trimming took 6 bases from V and 8 from J; bases not matched to a gene: 8. The CDR3 runs to 14 residues.

The chain uses TRBV5-1 and TRBJ1-1, with D perhaps TRBD1 (6 bases). The length of the CDR3 is 16 residues. V shed 0 bases and J shed 0 bases, with 12 bases lying between them. CDR1 is SGHRS and CDR2 is YFSETQ in the germline V gene. The CDR3 spells CASSLETGIMNTEAFF. The CDR3 nucleotides read TGCGCCAGCAGCTTGGAAACAGGGATCATGAACACTGAAGCTTTCTTT.

CDR3 bases: TGTGCCAGCAGTTCGGCGAGGCTCGGGGCCTACGAGCAGTACTTC. This gives the protein CASSSARLGAYEQYF. This rearrangement joins TRBV6-1 to TRBJ2-7; D possibly corresponds to TRBD2 (5 bases). Germline CDR1 MNHNS, CDR2 SASEGT. This CDR3 is built from 15 residues. V lost 5 bases, J lost 2 bases, and 16 bases lay in between.

The CDR3 is CASSLGWGGSEKLFF. CDR3 DNA: TGTGCCAGCAGTTTAGGGTGGGGGGGTAGTGAAAAACTGTTTTTT. The chain couples TRBV28 to TRBJ1-4; D is possibly TRBD1 (5 bases). This CDR3 has 15 amino acids. Germline CDR1 and CDR2: MDHEN and SYDVKM. Trimming pared 2 bases from V and 7 bases from J, leaving 14 bases between.

The gene calls are TRBV7-2 and TRBJ1-6, with D possibly TRBD1 on 5 matching bases. Germline CDR1 reads SGHTA; CDR2 reads FQGNSA. This CDR3 comprises 15 residues. The V and J ends lost 1 base and 8 bases respectively, with 12 bases between them. Here the CDR3 reads CASSLVGTWDSPLHF. The CDR3 DNA reads as TGTGCCAGCAGCTTAGTAGGGACGTGGGATTCACCCCTCCACTTT. Full variable domain (outside the CDR3, taken from reference TRBV7-2 and TRBJ1-6): GAGVSQSPSNKVTEKGKDVELRCDPISGHTALYWYRQSLGQGLEFLIYFQGNSAPDKSGLPSDRFSAERTGGSVSTLTIQRTQQEDSAVYLCASSLVGTWDSPLHFGNGTRLTVT.

CDR3 sequence (DNA): TGTGCCAGCTGTGCGGGAGGCGGGACAAATCAGCCCCAGCATTTT. This gives the protein CASCAGGGTNQPQHF. This chain links TRBV6-1 with TRBJ1-5, with D perhaps matching TRBD1 (6 bases). CDR1 is MNHNS, CDR2 SASEGT, per germline. This CDR3 comprises 15 residues. V gave up 8 bases and J gave up 4 bases, with 18 bases separating them.

The chain has TRBV10-3 and TRBJ2-3; the match to TRBD1 covers 7 bases. With 5 bases clipped from V and 2 bases from J, the junction kept 7 bases outside the gene matches. This CDR3 is built from 15 residues. CDR1 is ENHRY and CDR2 is SYGVKD in the germline V gene. In nucleotides, the CDR3 is TGTGCCATCAGTCCGACAGGGAACCCCACAGATACGCAGTATTTT. The encoded protein is CAISPTGNPTDTQYF.

The chain is built from TRBV9 and TRBJ2-3; D is tentatively TRBD1 or TRBD2 (5 bases each). The CDR3 loop spans 15 amino acids. Germline CDR1 SGDLS, CDR2 YYNGEE. Between the trimmed V and J ends, which lost 3 bases and 4 bases, there was a span of 15 bases. The CDR3 protein is CASSGTPRGADTQYF. The CDR3 DNA follows: TGTGCCAGCAGCGGAACCCCCCGGGGCGCAGATACGCAGTATTTT.

V and J are TRBV2 and TRBJ1-6, with D perhaps matching TRBD1 (6 bases). V lost 2 bases, J lost 8 bases, and 7 bases lay in between. CDR1 and CDR2 from the germline V gene are SNHLY and FYNNEI. This CDR3 contains 13 residues. CDR3 sequence reads: CASSEQGYSPLHF. CDR3 in DNA: TGTGCCAGCAGTGAACAGGGGTATTCACCCCTCCACTTT. The full variable domain, completed using reference TRBV2 and TRBJ1-6, is EPEVTQTPSHQVTQMGQEVILRCVPISNHLYFYWYRQILGQKVEFLVSFYNNEISEKSEIFDDQFSVERPDGSNFTLKIRSTKLEDSAMYFCASSEQGYSPLHFGNGTRLTVT.

The chain uses TRBV2 and TRBJ1-5; tentatively, D is TRBD1 (6 bases). V was cut by 4 bases and J by 1 base, with 11 bases left in between. The CDR3 is 15 residues long. The germline CDR1 and CDR2 sequences are SNHLY and FYNNEI. This chain's CDR3 is CASSVTRGSNQPQHF. The CDR3 nucleotides read TGTGCCAGCAGTGTGACCAGGGGAAGCAATCAGCCCCAGCATTTT.

The chain uses TRBV2 and TRBJ1-5, with D unresolved. CDR1 SNHLY and CDR2 FYNNEI come from the germline V gene. This CDR3 is 14 amino acids long. V dropped 8 bases and J dropped 3 bases, with 14 bases sitting between them. The CDR3 protein is CASRAGAVNQPQHF. CDR3 nucleotides: TGTGCCAGCCGAGCAGGAGCGGTCAATCAGCCCCAGCATTTT.

The chain couples TRBV29-1 to TRBJ2-7; 7 nucleotides line up with TRBD2. V lost 7 bases to trimming and J lost 3 bases; unmatched junction nucleotides: 6. Germline V gene sequence: CDR1 SQVTM, CDR2 ANQGSEA. The CDR3 is 12 amino acids. This CDR3 is CSATSPYYEQYF. The CDR3 DNA is TGCAGCGCGACTAGCCCCTACTACGAGCAGTACTTC.

The rearrangement uses TRBV7-9 and TRBJ2-3; 7 bases are a match to TRBD1. Germline V CDR1 and CDR2: SEHNR, FQNEAQ (reference sequence). Germline trimming cut 5 bases from V and 4 bases from J; bases unmatched to any gene: 18. CDR3 length: 18 residues. The CDR3 protein is CASSPIIGQAKGSDTQYF. CDR3 nucleotide sequence: TGTGCCAGCAGCCCGATAATAGGACAGGCGAAGGGTTCAGATACGCAGTATTTT.

The CDR3 sequence: CAISQISEQFF. For the CDR3, the DNA is TGTGCCATCAGTCAAATATCTGAGCAGTTCTTC. The chain combines TRBV10-3 with TRBJ2-1; no reliable D call. The CDR3 has 11 residues. Looked up from germline, CDR1 is ENHRY and CDR2 is SYGVKD. The V end was cut by 5 bases, the J end by 9 bases, with 8 bases between.

J is TRBJ2-1 and V is TRBV6-1, with TRBD2 matching 14 bases. CDR1 MNHNS and CDR2 SASEGT come from the germline V gene. The CDR3 runs 15 residues. Trimming at V came to 7 bases and at J to 7 bases, leaving 6 bases not matched to a gene. CDR3 nucleotides: TGTGCCAGCACTTTTGGGACTAGCGGGAGAAATGAGCAGTTCTTC. It is translated as CASTFGTSGRNEQFF.

The chain couples TRBV5-1 to TRBJ2-3; 8 nucleotides match TRBD2. This CDR3 has 19 residues. Germline V CDR1 and CDR2: SGHRS, YFSETQ. Trimming removed 0 bases from V and 2 bases from J; junction bases left unmatched: 14. In DNA form, the CDR3 reads TGCGCCAGCAGCTTGGTTAGCGGGGCCCTACCCCTAGACACAGATACGCAGTATTTT. It yields the protein CASSLVSGALPLDTDTQYF.

V gene TRBV5-4 combines with J gene TRBJ2-7; 9 bases are a match to TRBD1. The junction had 7 bases not matched to a gene; V was cut back by 8 bases and J by 4 bases. CDR1 SGHNT and CDR2 YYREEE come from the germline V gene (reference sequence). This CDR3 spans 13 amino acids. The CDR3 is CARPQGARYEQYF. CDR3 in DNA: TGTGCCAGACCACAGGGGGCGCGGTACGAGCAGTACTTC.

The rearrangement joins TRBV4-3 to TRBJ2-3; D may be TRBD1 (6 bases). Deletions cut 0 bases from V and 6 bases from J, with 13 bases between. The CDR3 has 15 amino acids. Germline V gene data show CDR1 as LGHNA and CDR2 as YSLEER. The CDR3 reads CASSQDRGLPDTQYF. The DNA of the CDR3 is TGCGCCAGCAGCCAAGATAGGGGGTTGCCGGATACGCAGTATTTT.

This chain uses TRBV5-6 with TRBJ2-1, with 10 bases identical to TRBD2. Germline V lookup: CDR1 SGHDT, CDR2 YYEEEE. Losses at the gene ends were 4 bases for V and 1 base for J; bases not matched to a gene: 5. The CDR3 consists of 16 residues. The CDR3 region has the DNA TGTGCCAGCAGCGTGGGACTAGCGACTTCCTACAATGAGCAGTTCTTC. Amino acid sequence: CASSVGLATSYNEQFF.

The chain uses TRBV7-8 and TRBJ1-3; 9 bases align to TRBD1. Germline-derived CDR1 and CDR2 are SGHVS and FQNEAQ. V was pared by 10 bases and J by 2 bases, with 12 bases of the junction left unmatched. The CDR3 length is 16 residues. CDR3 DNA sequence: TGTGCCACTTCGACGACAGGGGGGTTTACTGGAAACACCATATATTTT. It yields the protein CATSTTGGFTGNTIYF.

This sequence joins TRBV11-2 and TRBJ2-7; 7 bases match TRBD2. Losses at the gene ends were 3 bases for V and 0 bases for J; bases not matched to a gene: 5. This CDR3 has 15 residues. CDR1 and CDR2 from the germline V gene are SGHAT and FQNNGV. The CDR3 DNA follows: TGTGCCAGCAGCTTTTTGGGGGGGGTCTCCTACGAGCAGTACTTC. It translates to CASSFLGGVSYEQYF.

This chain joins TRBV28 and TRBJ2-2, with a possible D match to TRBD2 (6 bases). Germline loops: CDR1 MDHEN, CDR2 SYDVKM. The CDR3 has 16 amino acids. V lost 4 bases to trimming and J lost 5 bases, with 17 bases between them. CDR3: CASSSGGAPVTGELFF. The DNA of the CDR3 is TGTGCCAGCAGTTCTGGCGGGGCGCCGGTAACCGGGGAGCTGTTTTTT.

J is TRBJ2-7 and V is TRBV28; D possibly corresponds to TRBD2 (6 bases). This CDR3 has 14 residues. Germline V gene sequence: CDR1 MDHEN, CDR2 SYDVKM. The V gene lost 8 bases and the J gene lost 0 bases, with 14 bases spanning the gap. The CDR3 DNA follows: TGTGCCAGCCAAGGGACTGTGAACTCCTACGAGCAGTACTTC. Residues: CASQGTVNSYEQYF.

This sequence joins TRBV5-4 and TRBJ1-1; weak D call: TRBD1 (5 bases). V lost 4 bases, J lost 4 bases, and 17 bases lay in between. This CDR3 is 15 amino acids long. Germline V gene lookup returns CDR1 SGHNT and CDR2 YYREEE (reference sequence). The CDR3 sequence: CASSPGTGTGTEAFF. Written as DNA, the CDR3 is TGTGCCAGCAGCCCTGGGACGGGTACTGGCACTGAAGCTTTCTTT.